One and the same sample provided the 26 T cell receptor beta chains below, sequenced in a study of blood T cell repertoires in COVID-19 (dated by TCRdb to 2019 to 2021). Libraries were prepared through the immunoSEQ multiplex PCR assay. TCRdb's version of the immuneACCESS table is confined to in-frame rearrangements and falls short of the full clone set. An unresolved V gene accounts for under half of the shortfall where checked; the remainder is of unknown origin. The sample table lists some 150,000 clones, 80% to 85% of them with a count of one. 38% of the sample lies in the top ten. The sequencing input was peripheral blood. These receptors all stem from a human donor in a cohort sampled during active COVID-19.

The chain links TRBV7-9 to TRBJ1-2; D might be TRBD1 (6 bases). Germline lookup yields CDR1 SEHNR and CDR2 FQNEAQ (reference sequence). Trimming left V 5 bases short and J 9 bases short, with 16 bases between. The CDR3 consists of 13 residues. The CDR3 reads CASSQQGSESYTF. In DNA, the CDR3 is TGTGCCAGCAGCCAACAGGGCAGCGAAAGCTACACCTTC.

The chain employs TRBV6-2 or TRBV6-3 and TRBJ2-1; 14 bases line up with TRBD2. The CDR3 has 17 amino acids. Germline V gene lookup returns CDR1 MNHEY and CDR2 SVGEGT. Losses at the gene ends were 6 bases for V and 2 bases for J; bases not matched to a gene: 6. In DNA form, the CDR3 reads TGTGCCAGCAGCCAACGACTAGCGGGGGGGCCCTACAATGAGCAGTTCTTC. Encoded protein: CASSQRLAGGPYNEQFF.

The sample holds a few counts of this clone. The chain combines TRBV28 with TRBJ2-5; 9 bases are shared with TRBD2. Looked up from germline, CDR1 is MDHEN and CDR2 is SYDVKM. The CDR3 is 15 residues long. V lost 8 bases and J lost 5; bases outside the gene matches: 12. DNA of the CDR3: TGTGCCAGCCTGAGGACTAGCGACCCGGACGAGACCCAGTACTTC. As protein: CASLRTSDPDETQYF.

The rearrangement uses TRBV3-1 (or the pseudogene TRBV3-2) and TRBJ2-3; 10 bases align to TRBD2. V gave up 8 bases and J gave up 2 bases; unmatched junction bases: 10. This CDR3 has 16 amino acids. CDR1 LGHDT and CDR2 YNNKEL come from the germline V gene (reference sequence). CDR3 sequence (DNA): TGTGCCAGCGGAGTAGGGCTAGCGGGGGACACAGATACGCAGTATTTT. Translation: CASGVGLAGDTDTQYF.

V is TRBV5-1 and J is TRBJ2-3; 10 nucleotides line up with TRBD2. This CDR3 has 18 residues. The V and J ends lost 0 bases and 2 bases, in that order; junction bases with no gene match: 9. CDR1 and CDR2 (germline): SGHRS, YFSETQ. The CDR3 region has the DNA TGCGCCAGCAGCTTGGCCTTACTAGCGGGGCCGTTCACAGATACGCAGTATTTT. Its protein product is CASSLALLAGPFTDTQYF.

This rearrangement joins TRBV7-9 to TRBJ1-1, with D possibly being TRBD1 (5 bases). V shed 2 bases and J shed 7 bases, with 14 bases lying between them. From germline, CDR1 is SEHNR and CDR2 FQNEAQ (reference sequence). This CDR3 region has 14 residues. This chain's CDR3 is CASSLPQGGDEAFF. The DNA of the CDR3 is TGTGCCAGCAGCTTACCCCAGGGTGGGGATGAAGCTTTCTTT.

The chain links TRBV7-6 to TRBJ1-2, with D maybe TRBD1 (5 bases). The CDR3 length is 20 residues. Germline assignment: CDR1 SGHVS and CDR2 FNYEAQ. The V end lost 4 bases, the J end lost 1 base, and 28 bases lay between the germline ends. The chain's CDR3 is CASSSSPLGADRQNNYGYTF. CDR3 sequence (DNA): TGTGCCAGCAGCTCATCCCCCCTTGGCGCCGACAGACAGAATAACTATGGCTACACCTTC.

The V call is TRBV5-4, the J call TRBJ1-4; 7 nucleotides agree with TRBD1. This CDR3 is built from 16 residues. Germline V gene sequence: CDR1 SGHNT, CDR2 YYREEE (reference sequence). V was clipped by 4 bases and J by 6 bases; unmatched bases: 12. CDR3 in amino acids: CASSPGQDVSYEKLFF. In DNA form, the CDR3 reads TGTGCCAGCAGCCCAGGACAGGACGTTTCTTATGAAAAACTGTTTTTT.

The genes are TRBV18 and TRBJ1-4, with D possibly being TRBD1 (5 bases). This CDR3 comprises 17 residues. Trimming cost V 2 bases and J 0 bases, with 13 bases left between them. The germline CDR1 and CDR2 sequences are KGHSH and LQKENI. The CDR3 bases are TGTGCCAGCTCACCAGACAGAACGATTACAACTAATGAAAAACTGTTTTTT. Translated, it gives CASSPDRTITTNEKLFF. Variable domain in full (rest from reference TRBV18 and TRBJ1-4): NAGVMQNPRHLVRRRGQEARLRCSPMKGHSHVYWYRQLPEEGLKFMVYLQKENIIDESGMPKERFSAEFPKEGPSILRIQQVVRGDSAAYFCASSPDRTITTNEKLFFGSGTQLSVL.

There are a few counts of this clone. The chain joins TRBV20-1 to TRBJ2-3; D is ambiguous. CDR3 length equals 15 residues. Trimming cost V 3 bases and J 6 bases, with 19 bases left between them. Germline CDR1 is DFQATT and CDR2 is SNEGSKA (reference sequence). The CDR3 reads CSASDSALTLDTQYF. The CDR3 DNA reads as TGCAGTGCTAGTGATAGTGCCTTGACTTTGGATACGCAGTATTTT.

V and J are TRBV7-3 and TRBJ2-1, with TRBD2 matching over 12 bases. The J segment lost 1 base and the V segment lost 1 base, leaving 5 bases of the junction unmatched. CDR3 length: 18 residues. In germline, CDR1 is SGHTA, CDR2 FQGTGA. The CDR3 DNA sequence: TGTGCCAGCAGCTTAAGACTAGCGGGGGCCAATTCCTACAATGAGCAGTTCTTC. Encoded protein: CASSLRLAGANSYNEQFF.

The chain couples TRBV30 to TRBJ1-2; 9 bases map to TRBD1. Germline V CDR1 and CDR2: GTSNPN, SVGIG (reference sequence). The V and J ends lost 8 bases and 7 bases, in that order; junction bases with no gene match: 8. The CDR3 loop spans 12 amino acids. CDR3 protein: CAGTGKVGGYTF. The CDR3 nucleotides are TGTGCCGGGACAGGGAAAGTCGGTGGCTACACCTTC.

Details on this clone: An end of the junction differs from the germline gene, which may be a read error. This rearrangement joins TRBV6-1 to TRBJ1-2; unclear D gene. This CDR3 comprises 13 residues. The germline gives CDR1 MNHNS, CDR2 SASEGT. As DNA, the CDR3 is TGTGCCAGCGGTGAAGGCGCCGTCTATGGCTACACCTTC. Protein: CASGEGAVYGYTF.

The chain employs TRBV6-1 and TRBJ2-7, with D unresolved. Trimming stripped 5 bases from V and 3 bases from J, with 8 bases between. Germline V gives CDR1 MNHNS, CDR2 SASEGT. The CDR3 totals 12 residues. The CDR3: CASSPYSYEQYF. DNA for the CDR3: TGTGCCAGCAGTCCCTACAGCTACGAGCAGTACTTC.

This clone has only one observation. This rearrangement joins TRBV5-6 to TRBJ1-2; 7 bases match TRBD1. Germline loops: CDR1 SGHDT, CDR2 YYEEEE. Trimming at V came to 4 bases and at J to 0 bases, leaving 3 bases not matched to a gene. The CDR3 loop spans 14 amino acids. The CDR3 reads CASSIGQANYGYTF. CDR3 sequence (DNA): TGTGCCAGCAGCATAGGACAGGCTAACTATGGCTACACCTTC.

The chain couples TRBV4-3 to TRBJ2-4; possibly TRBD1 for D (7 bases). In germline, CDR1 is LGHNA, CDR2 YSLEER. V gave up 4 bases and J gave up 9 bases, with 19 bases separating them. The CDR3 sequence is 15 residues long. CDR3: CASSRQTGFGGIQYF. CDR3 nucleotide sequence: TGCGCCAGCAGCCGCCAGACAGGGTTCGGGGGCATTCAGTACTTC.

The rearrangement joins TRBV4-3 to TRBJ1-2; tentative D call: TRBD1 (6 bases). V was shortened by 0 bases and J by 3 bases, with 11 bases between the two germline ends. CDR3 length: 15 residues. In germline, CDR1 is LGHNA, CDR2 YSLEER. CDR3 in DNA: TGCGCCAGCAGCCAAGAGGGGGCGTTGTACTATGGCTACACCTTC. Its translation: CASSQEGALYYGYTF.

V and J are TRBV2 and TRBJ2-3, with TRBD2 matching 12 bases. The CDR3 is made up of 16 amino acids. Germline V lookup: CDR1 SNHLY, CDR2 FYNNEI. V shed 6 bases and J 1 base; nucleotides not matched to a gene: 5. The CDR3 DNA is TGTGCCAGCAGCGATTGGACTAGCGGGGGCACAGATACGCAGTATTTT. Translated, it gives CASSDWTSGGTDTQYF. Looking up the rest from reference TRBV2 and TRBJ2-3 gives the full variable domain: EPEVTQTPSHQVTQMGQEVILRCVPISNHLYFYWYRQILGQKVEFLVSFYNNEISEKSEIFDDQFSVERPDGSNFTLKIRSTKLEDSAMYFCASSDWTSGGTDTQYFGPGTRLTVL.

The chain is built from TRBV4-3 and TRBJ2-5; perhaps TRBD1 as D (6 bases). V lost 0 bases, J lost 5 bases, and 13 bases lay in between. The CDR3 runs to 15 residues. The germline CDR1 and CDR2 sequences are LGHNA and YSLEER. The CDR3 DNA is TGCGCCAGCAGCCAAGATTCTGGCAGGGGCGAGACCCAGTACTTC. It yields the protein CASSQDSGRGETQYF.

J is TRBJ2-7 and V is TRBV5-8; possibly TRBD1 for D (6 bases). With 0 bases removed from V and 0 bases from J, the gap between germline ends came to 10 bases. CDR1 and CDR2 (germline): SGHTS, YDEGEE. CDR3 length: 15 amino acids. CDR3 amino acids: CASSLGGPFSYEQYF. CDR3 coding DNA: TGTGCCAGCAGCTTGGGGGGGCCCTTCTCCTACGAGCAGTACTTC.

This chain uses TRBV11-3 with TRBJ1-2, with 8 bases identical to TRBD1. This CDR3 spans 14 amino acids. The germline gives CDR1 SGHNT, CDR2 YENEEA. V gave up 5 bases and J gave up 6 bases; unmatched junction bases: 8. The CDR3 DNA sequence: TGTGCCAGCAGCCCTCAGGACAGGGCTGATGGCTACACCTTC. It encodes CASSPQDRADGYTF.

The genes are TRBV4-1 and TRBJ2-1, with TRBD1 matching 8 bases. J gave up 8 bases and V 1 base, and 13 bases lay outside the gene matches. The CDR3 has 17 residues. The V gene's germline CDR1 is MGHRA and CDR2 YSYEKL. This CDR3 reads CASSQAHTGQAWDEQFF. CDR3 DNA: TGCGCCAGCAGCCAAGCTCATACGGGACAGGCTTGGGATGAGCAGTTCTTC.

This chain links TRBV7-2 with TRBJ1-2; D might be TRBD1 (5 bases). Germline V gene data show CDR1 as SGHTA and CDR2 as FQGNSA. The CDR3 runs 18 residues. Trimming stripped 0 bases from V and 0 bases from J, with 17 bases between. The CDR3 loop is CASSLALSGPMANYGYTF. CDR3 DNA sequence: TGTGCCAGCAGCTTAGCGCTTTCAGGGCCTATGGCTAACTATGGCTACACCTTC.

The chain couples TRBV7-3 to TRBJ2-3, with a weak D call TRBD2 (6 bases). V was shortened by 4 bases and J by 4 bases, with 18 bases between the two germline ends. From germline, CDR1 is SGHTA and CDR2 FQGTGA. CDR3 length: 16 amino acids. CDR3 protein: CASSSYRGLGPDTQYF. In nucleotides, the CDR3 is TGTGCCAGCAGCTCCTACCGGGGGTTGGGACCAGATACGCAGTATTTT.

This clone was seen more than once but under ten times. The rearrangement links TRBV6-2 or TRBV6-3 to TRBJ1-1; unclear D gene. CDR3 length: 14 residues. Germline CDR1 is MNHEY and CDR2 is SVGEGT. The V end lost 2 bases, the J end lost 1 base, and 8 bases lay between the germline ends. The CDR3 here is CASSYGLANTEAFF. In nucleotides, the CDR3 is TGTGCCAGCAGTTACGGTTTAGCGAACACTGAAGCTTTCTTT.

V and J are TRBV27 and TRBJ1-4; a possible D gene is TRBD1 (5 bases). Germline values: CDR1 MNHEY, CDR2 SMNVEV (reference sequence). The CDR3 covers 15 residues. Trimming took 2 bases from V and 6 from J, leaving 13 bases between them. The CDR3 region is CASSLRARGDEKLFF. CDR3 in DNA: TGTGCCAGCAGTTTAAGGGCCCGGGGGGATGAAAAACTGTTTTTT. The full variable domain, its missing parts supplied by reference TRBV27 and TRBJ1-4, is EAQVTQNPRYLITVTGKKLTVTCSQNMNHEYMSWYRQDPGLGLRQIYYSMNVEVTDKGDVPEGYKVSRKEKRNFPLILESPSPNQTSLYFCASSLRARGDEKLFFGSGTQLSVL.